One sample yielded the 28 T cell receptor beta chains listed below, sequenced in a study of T cells in Graves' hyperthyroidism and ophthalmopathy. RNA transcripts were the template for amplifying TCR beta CDR3 regions. With the HTBI primer set, the TCR CDR3 went through a first round of RT-PCR. TCRdb processed the multiplex PCR reads anew with MiXCR; each CDR3 protein has one entry. The table has fewer than 450,000 distinct CDR3 sequences, approximately 18% seen once; the top ten hold more than 30%. The source material was blood. Receptor source: a woman in her 30s with Graves' hyperthyroidism that later progressed to Graves' ophthalmopathy.

This chain links TRBV6-1 with TRBJ1-2; 9 nucleotides agree with TRBD1. CDR1 and CDR2 from the germline V gene are MNHNS and SASEGT. The length of the CDR3 is 14 residues. Unmatched junction bases numbered 10, after V lost 8 bases and J lost 6 bases. As DNA, the CDR3 is TGTGCCAGCGGGATATTGCGGGACAGGGATGGCTACACCTTC. Translated, it gives CASGILRDRDGYTF.

This clonotype has ten or more counts. The chain has TRBV6-5 and TRBJ1-2; no clear D gene. The CDR3 length is 15 residues. The germline CDR1 and CDR2 sequences are MNHEY and SVGAGI. Trimming removed 0 bases at V and 4 bases at J, with 12 bases between. The CDR3 coding sequence is TGTGCCAGCAGTTACTCGAAGGGAGGTACCTATGGCTACACCTTC. Translation: CASSYSKGGTYGYTF.

V is TRBV19 and J is TRBJ2-7; 10 nucleotides line up with TRBD2. The CDR3 loop spans 15 amino acids. Germline lookup yields CDR1 LNHDA and CDR2 SQIVND (reference sequence). Trimming cost V 6 bases and J 4 bases; bases outside gene matches: 9. Here the CDR3 DNA reads TGTGCCAGTAGCCCAGCTAGCGGGAGTAGATACGAGCAGTACTTC. Its translation is CASSPASGSRYEQYF.

The chain links TRBV4-2 to TRBJ2-3; D gene unclear. CDR1 and CDR2 from the germline V gene are LGHNA and YNFKEQ. This CDR3 comprises 14 residues. Trimming left V 4 bases short and J 2 bases short, with 10 bases between. The CDR3 sequence is CASSRLGITDTQYF. For the CDR3, the DNA is TGTGCCAGCAGCCGGCTGGGGATCACAGATACGCAGTATTTT.

This clonotype was recorded a few times. The junction and the germline gene differ at one end; a read error may be behind it. V and J are TRBV7-7 and TRBJ2-5, with a possible D match to TRBD1 (6 bases). In germline, CDR1 is SSHAT, CDR2 FNYEAQ (reference sequence). The CDR3 consists of 15 residues. Here the CDR3 DNA reads TGTGCTAGCAGCTTAGCAGGGGCGGCGGGAGAGACCCAGTACTTC. This sequence encodes CASSLAGAAGETQYF.

In this sample, this clonotype turned up many times. The chain couples TRBV2 to TRBJ2-3; D gene uncertain. The CDR3 contains 12 residues. The germline CDR1 and CDR2 sequences are SNHLY and FYNNEI. Trimming left V 4 bases short and J 7 bases short, with 9 bases between. The CDR3 nucleotides are TGTGCCAGCAGTGGGGTGGGTAATACGCAGTATTTT. Translating gives CASSGVGNTQYF.

In this sample, this clonotype turned up a few times. The rearrangement uses TRBV14 and TRBJ2-5, with a weak D call TRBD1 (5 bases). Per germline, CDR1 SGHDN and CDR2 FVKESK. The CDR3 has 17 residues. Trimming pared 2 bases from V and 3 bases from J, leaving 19 bases between. CDR3 sequence (DNA): TGTGCCAGCAGCCAATGGGGCGCAGAGAATGAAAAAGAGACCCAGTACTTC. Its translation is CASSQWGAENEKETQYF. The variable domain in full, with the rest retrieved from reference TRBV14 and TRBJ2-5, is EAGVTQFPSHSVIEKGQTVTLRCDPISGHDNLYWYRRVMGKEIKFLLHFVKESKQDESGMPNNRFLAERTGGTYSTLKVQPAELEDSGVYFCASSQWGAENEKETQYFGPGTRLLVL.

This clonotype is a singleton in its sample. The chain uses TRBV19 and TRBJ1-2, with D possibly being TRBD1 (5 bases). The CDR3 has 15 residues. Germline values: CDR1 LNHDA, CDR2 SQIVND (reference sequence). Trimming cost V 5 bases and J 7 bases, with 20 bases left between them. The CDR3 region is CASSPLSGECGGYTF. The CDR3 region has the DNA TGTGCCAGTAGTCCTTTGTCGGGGGAATGCGGTGGCTACACCTTC.

The chain has TRBV7-9 and TRBJ2-1, with D possibly being TRBD2 (6 bases). The V gene's germline CDR1 is SEHNR and CDR2 FQNEAQ (reference sequence). Trimming took 1 base from V and 10 from J, leaving 11 bases between them. This CDR3 is built from 13 residues. CDR3 in amino acids: CASSLVGAGEQFF. As DNA, the CDR3 is TGTGCCAGCAGCTTAGTAGGCGCGGGGGAGCAGTTCTTC.

This clonotype occurred many times. The J gene is TRBJ2-2, the V gene TRBV5-6; TRBD2 matches at 11 bases. V gave up 1 base and J gave up 6 bases; unmatched junction bases: 8. In germline, CDR1 is SGHDT, CDR2 YYEEEE. The CDR3 is made up of 17 amino acids. CDR3 DNA: TGTGCCAGCAGCTTGACCACTAGCGGGAGTGGATCCGGGGAGCTGTTTTTT. It translates to CASSLTTSGSGSGELFF.

The chain joins TRBV12-3 or TRBV12-4 to TRBJ2-1; 7 bases align to TRBD2. The trim removed 6 bases at V and 4 bases at J, leaving 12 bases unmatched. This CDR3 is 16 amino acids long. The CDR3 reads CASSNPLSGSYNEQFF. Here the CDR3 DNA reads TGTGCCAGCAGCAATCCCCTTAGCGGGTCATACAATGAGCAGTTCTTC.

This clonotype has a count of ten or more. The chain is built from TRBV6-2 or TRBV6-3 and TRBJ2-7, with D possibly being TRBD1 or TRBD2 (5 bases each). Germline-derived CDR1 and CDR2 are MNHEY and SVGEGT. CDR3 size: 12 residues. Trimming shortened V by 7 bases and J by 3 bases, and 10 bases separated the two germline ends. CDR3 sequence (DNA): TGTGCCAGCACCCGGGGCGTCTACGAGCAGTACTTC. This codes for CASTRGVYEQYF.

This clonotype was recorded a few times. The gene calls are TRBV7-8 and TRBJ1-2; 12 nucleotides align to TRBD1. V trimming: 5 bases; J trimming: 8 bases; junction bases outside the gene matches: 12. Germline CDR1 reads SGHVS; CDR2 reads FQNEAQ. The CDR3 runs to 16 residues. CDR3 residues: CASSPDAGQGARGYTF. CDR3 nucleotides: TGTGCCAGCAGCCCAGATGCGGGACAGGGGGCGAGGGGCTACACCTTC.

This clonotype has at least ten counts. The chain uses TRBV7-9 and TRBJ2-5; 11 positions match TRBD2. Germline assignment: CDR1 SEHNR and CDR2 FQNEAQ (reference sequence). The CDR3 covers 16 residues. J gave up 2 bases and V 5 bases, and 7 bases lay outside the gene matches. For the CDR3, the DNA is TGTGCCAGCAGCACCAGACTAGCGGGGAGACAAGAGACCCAGTACTTC. Its translation: CASSTRLAGRQETQYF.

This clonotype was found many times. This chain connects TRBV9 to TRBJ2-1; 10 nucleotides agree with TRBD2. V shed 9 bases, J shed 3 bases, and the junction held 9 bases outside the gene matches. The CDR3 length is 15 residues. Germline-derived CDR1 and CDR2 are SGDLS and YYNGEE. CDR3 region: CATSPGTSVYNEQFF. CDR3 in DNA: TGTGCCACCTCACCGGGGACTAGCGTCTACAATGAGCAGTTCTTC. Drawing the rest from reference TRBV9 and TRBJ2-1, the complete variable domain is DSGVTQTPKHLITATGQRVTLRCSPRSGDLSVYWYQQSLDQGLQFLIQYYNGEERAKGNILERFSAQQFPDLHSELNLSSLELGDSALYFCATSPGTSVYNEQFFGPGTRLTVL.

This clonotype showed up many times. The rearrangement joins TRBV6-1 to TRBJ2-5; maybe TRBD2 (7 bases). CDR3 length: 12 amino acids. Trimming pared 6 bases from V and 5 bases from J, leaving 10 bases between. Germline values: CDR1 MNHNS, CDR2 SASEGT. The CDR3 DNA reads TGTGCCAGCAGAGGGGGGGAGGAGACCCAGTACTTC. This codes for CASRGGEETQYF.

In its sample, this clonotype was seen a few times. The rearrangement uses TRBV3-1 and TRBJ2-6; 7 nucleotides align to TRBD1. The junction had 12 bases not matched to a gene; V was cut back by 1 base and J by 3 bases. The germline CDR1 and CDR2 sequences are LGHDT and YNNKEL (reference sequence). This CDR3 comprises 19 residues. CDR3 DNA: TGTGCCAGCAGCCAAGTTCGGGCAGGGGGAGCTGGTGGGGCCAACGTCCTGACTTTC. Translated: CASSQVRAGGAGGANVLTF.

This clonotype was seen ten or more times. The chain combines TRBV19 with TRBJ1-2; D unresolved. The ends were cut back, 5 bases at V and 3 bases at J, with 16 bases in the middle. Germline CDR1 reads LNHDA; CDR2 reads SQIVND (reference sequence). The CDR3 has 15 residues. In nucleotides, the CDR3 is TGTGCCAGTAGTGCGACACACTTATCGGACTATGGCTACACCTTC. Protein: CASSATHLSDYGYTF.

This clonotype occurred many times. The chain combines TRBV5-1 with TRBJ1-1; a possible D gene is TRBD1 (5 bases). The ends were cut back, 2 bases at V and 11 bases at J, with 13 bases in the middle. This CDR3 has 12 amino acids. CDR1 SGHRS and CDR2 YFSETQ come from the germline V gene. The CDR3 spells CASSFGGSGAFF. DNA for the CDR3: TGCGCCAGCAGCTTCGGGGGGAGTGGTGCTTTCTTT.

The table lists this clonotype with many counts. The V and J genes are TRBV24-1 and TRBJ2-1, with 7 nucleotides matching TRBD1. Trimming at V came to 4 bases and at J to 9 bases, leaving 14 bases not matched to a gene. Germline V gene lookup returns CDR1 KGHDR and CDR2 SFDVKD. The CDR3 covers 16 residues. The CDR3 loop reads CATSDPTGLGVGEQFF. The CDR3 DNA follows: TGTGCCACCAGTGACCCGACAGGGCTGGGTGTGGGTGAGCAGTTCTTC.

The gene calls are TRBV29-1 and TRBJ1-1, with TRBD1 as a possible D gene (6 bases). The germline V gene has CDR1 SQVTM and CDR2 ANQGSEA. Deletions cut 4 bases from V and 7 bases from J, with 16 bases between. This CDR3 is built from 13 residues. DNA of the CDR3: TGCAGCGTTGGAGGAGGGGGGGGAGGTGAAGCTTTCTTT. It codes for CSVGGGGGGEAFF.

The chain is built from TRBV11-3 and TRBJ2-7; D ambiguous. The length of the CDR3 is 14 residues. Germline V gives CDR1 SGHNT, CDR2 YENEEA. V shed 7 bases and J shed 0 bases, with 13 bases lying between them. CDR3 protein: CASTPTEISYEQYF. In DNA, the CDR3 is TGTGCCAGCACCCCGACGGAAATCTCCTACGAGCAGTACTTC.

This clonotype was observed many times. V is TRBV14 and J is TRBJ1-2; D ambiguous. The ends were cut back, 0 bases at V and 0 bases at J, with 20 bases in the middle. Looked up from germline, CDR1 is SGHDN and CDR2 is FVKESK. There are 19 residues in the CDR3. CDR3 DNA sequence: TGTGCCAGCAGCCAAGAATCTTGGGTATACGGCGGATCTAACTATGGCTACACCTTC. As protein: CASSQESWVYGGSNYGYTF.

The V and J genes are TRBV11-3 and TRBJ2-1; D may match TRBD1 or TRBD2 (5 bases each). Trimming cost V 1 base and J 0 bases, with 28 bases left between them. This CDR3 has 22 residues. The germline V gene has CDR1 SGHNT and CDR2 YENEEA. CDR3 coding DNA: TGTGCCAGCAGCTTAGTAGGGGCAGACCCCGGGGTACGGAGACACTCCTACAATGAGCAGTTCTTC. It translates to CASSLVGADPGVRRHSYNEQFF.

This clonotype was observed many times. V is TRBV3-1 and J is TRBJ2-1; 7 bases are shared with TRBD2. The trim removed 1 base at V and 4 bases at J, leaving 7 bases unmatched. This CDR3 is 16 amino acids long. CDR1 is LGHDT, CDR2 YNNKEL, per germline (reference sequence). CDR3 amino acids: CASSQGEGGRYNEQFF. The DNA for the CDR3 is TGTGCCAGCAGCCAAGGGGAGGGAGGACGGTACAATGAGCAGTTCTTC.

The chain recombines TRBV7-9 with TRBJ2-3; 10 nucleotides align to TRBD1. V shed 5 bases, J shed 9 bases, and the junction held 11 bases outside the gene matches. Germline V gene sequence: CDR1 SEHNR, CDR2 FQNEAQ (reference sequence). The CDR3 totals 15 residues. CDR3 sequence: CASSPSTGGSGTQYF. The CDR3 DNA is TGTGCCAGCAGCCCATCGACAGGGGGCTCGGGAACGCAGTATTTT.

Many counts were recorded for this clonotype. The rearrangement uses TRBV12-3 or TRBV12-4 and TRBJ2-5; 8 bases line up with TRBD1. The CDR3 consists of 14 residues. With V trimmed by 4 bases and J by 4 bases, 5 bases remained unmatched. The CDR3 sequence is CASSSWTGRETQYF. The CDR3 DNA reads as TGTGCCAGCAGTTCATGGACAGGGAGAGAGACCCAGTACTTC.

The chain has TRBV29-1 and TRBJ2-7; a weak D match, TRBD1 (7 bases). This CDR3 contains 19 residues. CDR1 and CDR2 (germline): SQVTM, ANQGSEA. The V and J ends lost 6 bases and 0 bases respectively, with 30 bases between them. The CDR3 DNA sequence: TGCAGCGTCAGGGACAGCGAGGGAGACTTTCGGAGGGCCTCCTACGAGCAGTACTTC. Its protein product is CSVRDSEGDFRRASYEQYF.